Listed here are 23 T cell receptor beta chains from one sample, sequenced in a study of post-analysis software for immune sequencing data. Overall study findings and caveats: Included in a set of about 5 TRBV segments more frequent in patients than controls were TRBV5-6, TRBV5-1 and TRBV20-1.

No antigen has been identified for these receptors. Unique molecular identifiers were present in the TCR beta cDNA libraries. MiXCR, applied by TCRdb to the PCR reads, yields one record per CDR3 protein. The table records around 700,000 distinct CDR3 sequences, around 64% of them present only once. The specimen was blood. Every receptor here comes from a girl aged 2 to 10 with multiple sclerosis.

V gene TRBV6-2 or TRBV6-3 combines with J gene TRBJ2-5; 8 nucleotides align to TRBD2. This CDR3 spans 19 amino acids. Germline trimming cut 0 bases from V and 1 base from J; bases unmatched to any gene: 13. Germline CDR1 and CDR2: MNHEY and SVGEGT. The CDR3 reads CASSYSIQRGSTSQETQYF. CDR3 in DNA: TGTGCCAGCAGTTACTCGATACAGCGGGGGTCCACCTCCCAAGAGACCCAGTACTTC.

This clonotype was detected only a few times. The rearrangement joins TRBV4-2 to TRBJ1-4; D is ambiguous. The germline V gene encodes CDR1 LGHNA and CDR2 YNFKEQ. Deletions cut 0 bases from V and 7 bases from J, with 6 bases between. This CDR3 has 13 amino acids. Here the CDR3 reads CASSQDPVEKLFF. The CDR3 DNA is TGTGCCAGCAGCCAAGATCCGGTTGAAAAACTGTTTTTT.

V is TRBV29-1 and J is TRBJ2-7; D is possibly TRBD2 (5 bases). The V gene lost 6 bases and the J gene lost 1 base, with 10 bases spanning the gap. This CDR3 is built from 12 residues. In germline, CDR1 is SQVTM, CDR2 ANQGSEA. The CDR3 spells CSVLKRSYEQYF. As DNA, the CDR3 is TGCAGCGTCCTGAAGCGGTCCTACGAGCAGTACTTC.

DNA of the CDR3: TGCGCCAGCAGCTTGGAACCCAGCGGGGTCACAGATACGCAGTATTTT. Translated, it gives CASSLEPSGVTDTQYF. This chain joins TRBV5-1 and TRBJ2-3; TRBD2 agrees at 7 bases. V shed 0 bases and J 2 bases; nucleotides not matched to a gene: 6. The V gene's germline CDR1 is SGHRS and CDR2 YFSETQ. The CDR3 is made up of 16 amino acids.

The chain has TRBV2 and TRBJ2-5, with TRBD2 identical over 11 bases. The CDR3 extends over 16 amino acids. Germline loops: CDR1 SNHLY, CDR2 FYNNEI. With V trimmed by 6 bases and J by 1 base, 7 bases remained unmatched. The CDR3 nucleotides are TGTGCCAGCAGCTGGGGACTAGCGGTACTCCAAGAGACCCAGTACTTC. Translated: CASSWGLAVLQETQYF. The whole variable domain, remainder taken from reference TRBV2 and TRBJ2-5, is EPEVTQTPSHQVTQMGQEVILRCVPISNHLYFYWYRQILGQKVEFLVSFYNNEISEKSEIFDDQFSVERPDGSNFTLKIRSTKLEDSAMYFCASSWGLAVLQETQYFGPGTRLLVL.

V usage is TRBV12-3 or TRBV12-4 and J usage is TRBJ2-1; TRBD1 matches 11 bases. The CDR3 sequence is 15 residues long. The V and J ends lost 2 bases and 7 bases, in that order; junction bases with no gene match: 4. CDR3 sequence reads: CASSLMGQGGNEQFF. The CDR3 DNA is TGTGCCAGCAGTTTAATGGGACAGGGGGGAAATGAGCAGTTCTTC.

The chain carries TRBV14 and TRBJ2-5; unclear D gene. Germline CDR1 SGHDN, CDR2 FVKESK. Between the trimmed V and J ends, which lost 2 bases and 2 bases, there was a span of 6 bases. The CDR3 is made up of 13 amino acids. The chain's CDR3 is CASSQLGQETQYF. CDR3 DNA sequence: TGTGCCAGCAGCCAATTAGGACAAGAGACCCAGTACTTC.

Only a few counts were recorded for this clonotype. The chain carries TRBV20-1 and TRBJ1-1, with D perhaps matching TRBD1 (5 bases). CDR1 and CDR2 (germline): DFQATT, SNEGSKA (reference sequence). Between the trimmed V and J ends, which lost 5 bases and 2 bases, there was a span of 12 bases. The CDR3 runs 13 residues. CDR3 coding DNA: TGCAGTGCTGCTCGGGGGACTAACACTGAAGCTTTCTTT. This sequence encodes CSAARGTNTEAFF.

DNA for the CDR3: TGTGCCAGCAGCTTAATAGATGCGGGCATAGGGGTAGGGTCCTACAATGAGCAGTTCTTC. Residues: CASSLIDAGIGVGSYNEQFF. The rearrangement joins TRBV7-6 to TRBJ2-1; TRBD1 or TRBD2 may be the D gene (5 bases each). The germline V gene encodes CDR1 SGHVS and CDR2 FNYEAQ. This CDR3 contains 20 residues. V lost 2 bases to trimming and J lost 1 base, with 24 bases between them.

This rearrangement joins TRBV15 to TRBJ2-5; 9 bases fit TRBD1. The closer fit of TRBJ2-7 to the DNA end suggests the J call may be wrong. The CDR3 contains 16 residues. Germline CDR1 and CDR2: LNHNV and YYDKDF (reference sequence). CDR3 sequence (DNA): TGTGCCACCAGCAGAGGCCGGACAGGGGCATTCCACGAGCAGTACTTC. Its translation: CATSRGRTGAFHEQYF.

The genes are TRBV20-1 and TRBJ1-2; D uncertain. The CDR3 consists of 10 residues. Trimming took off 5 bases at V and 6 bases at J, with 7 bases between the two ends. Germline V lookup: CDR1 DFQATT, CDR2 SNEGSKA (reference sequence). The CDR3 sequence is CSAWVNGYTF. The DNA for the CDR3 is TGCAGTGCTTGGGTGAATGGCTACACCTTC.

The chain links TRBV6-1 to TRBJ1-2, with a possible D match to TRBD1 (5 bases). Between the trimmed V and J ends, which lost 4 bases and 2 bases, there was a span of 17 bases. This CDR3 spans 16 amino acids. The germline V gene encodes CDR1 MNHNS and CDR2 SASEGT. The CDR3, as DNA: TGTGCCAGCAGTGCAGGTGGGGGTCCCCTAAACTATGGCTACACCTTC. It codes for CASSAGGGPLNYGYTF.

The CDR3 region is CASSRNRGSADTRSYEQYF. CDR3 DNA: TGTGCCAGCAGTCGAAACAGGGGTTCGGCCGACACGCGAAGCTACGAGCAGTACTTC. The rearrangement uses TRBV9 and TRBJ2-7; 7 nucleotides align to TRBD1. The V segment lost 5 bases and the J segment 3 bases; nucleotides outside the gene matches: 23. Germline values: CDR1 SGDLS, CDR2 YYNGEE. CDR3 length equals 19 residues.

This rearrangement joins TRBV19 to TRBJ2-5, with D hard to call. This CDR3 contains 15 residues. The germline V gene has CDR1 LNHDA and CDR2 SQIVND (reference sequence). Trimming removed 4 bases from V and 1 base from J, with 13 bases in between. The chain's CDR3 is CASSTVPGPQETQYF. CDR3 DNA: TGTGCCAGTAGTACCGTCCCCGGACCCCAAGAGACCCAGTACTTC. Based on the CDR3 plus reference TRBV19 and TRBJ2-5, the full variable domain is DGGITQSPKYLFRKEGQNVTLSCEQNLNHDAMYWYRQDPGQGLRLIYYSQIVNDFQKGDIAEGYSVSREKKESFPLTVTSAQKNPTAFYLCASSTVPGPQETQYFGPGTRLLVL.

The V gene is TRBV7-2, the J gene TRBJ2-3; D is uncertain. The germline V gene encodes CDR1 SGHTA and CDR2 FQGNSA. This CDR3 spans 16 amino acids. Trimming removed 1 base at V and 2 bases at J, with 13 bases between. The CDR3 sequence: CASSLEQALITDTQYF. CDR3 in DNA: TGTGCCAGCAGCTTAGAGCAGGCCTTGATCACAGATACGCAGTATTTT.

V gene TRBV20-1 combines with J gene TRBJ2-3; TRBD2 agrees at 12 bases. Per the germline V gene, CDR1 is DFQATT and CDR2 is SNEGSKA (reference sequence). Germline trimming cut 2 bases from V and 4 bases from J; bases unmatched to any gene: 16. The CDR3 length is 19 residues. CDR3 protein: CSARSSTSGGHRVADTQYF. The CDR3 DNA reads TGCAGTGCTAGATCTTCGACTAGCGGGGGACACCGAGTCGCAGATACGCAGTATTTT.

J is TRBJ2-6 and V is TRBV29-1, with 7 bases aligning to TRBD1. The CDR3 runs to 15 residues. The germline gives CDR1 SQVTM, CDR2 ANQGSEA. With 4 bases clipped from V and 0 bases from J, the junction kept 3 bases outside the gene matches. CDR3 residues: CSVVDRDSGANVLTF. CDR3 bases: TGCAGCGTTGTCGACAGGGACTCTGGGGCCAACGTCCTGACTTTC.

The chain uses TRBV5-1 and TRBJ2-1; 9 bases align to TRBD1. From germline, CDR1 is SGHRS and CDR2 YFSETQ. Trimming cost V 4 bases and J 7 bases; bases outside gene matches: 6. The CDR3 is 14 residues long. CDR3 residues: CASSVGTGWNEQFF. The CDR3 DNA sequence: TGCGCCAGCAGCGTGGGGACAGGGTGGAATGAGCAGTTCTTC.

Of note for this clonotype: Germline and junction disagree at one end, which may indicate a read error. This chain uses TRBV5-1 with TRBJ2-1, with 12 nucleotides matching TRBD2. CDR3 length equals 16 residues. Germline CDR1 and CDR2: SGHRS and YFSETQ. Written as DNA, the CDR3 is TGCGCCAGCGGCTTGTTCCTAGCGGGGGGGCTCAGTGAGCAGTTCTTC. Its translation is CASGLFLAGGLSEQFF.

Only one count was recorded for this clonotype. The V and J genes are TRBV4-1 and TRBJ1-1, with TRBD1 matching over 8 bases. The germline V gene has CDR1 MGHRA and CDR2 YSYEKL. The CDR3 contains 18 residues. V trimming: 0 bases; J trimming: 6 bases; junction bases outside the gene matches: 15. The CDR3 here is CASSQEGLGQADFSEAFF. In nucleotides, the CDR3 is TGCGCCAGCAGCCAAGAGGGGCTGGGACAGGCTGATTTCTCTGAAGCTTTCTTT.

The chain couples TRBV12-3 or TRBV12-4 to TRBJ2-3; no clear D gene. The CDR3 consists of 12 residues. V gave up 7 bases and J gave up 5 bases, with 10 bases separating them. CDR3 region: CASTGPGDTQYF. The CDR3 DNA reads as TGTGCCAGCACCGGACCGGGAGATACGCAGTATTTT.

In its sample, this clonotype was seen once. The J gene is TRBJ2-5, the V gene TRBV29-1; perhaps TRBD2 as D (5 bases). CDR3 length: 15 amino acids. Trimming pared 0 bases from V and 1 base from J, leaving 12 bases between. Germline V gene sequence: CDR1 SQVTM, CDR2 ANQGSEA. CDR3 sequence reads: CSVEDEAEVQETQYF. CDR3 nucleotide sequence: TGCAGCGTTGAAGATGAAGCGGAAGTCCAAGAGACCCAGTACTTC. The entire variable domain, with the rest obtained from reference TRBV29-1 and TRBJ2-5, is as follows: SAVISQKPSRDICQRGTSLTIQCQVDSQVTMMFWYRQQPGQSLTLIATANQGSEATYESGFVIDKFPISRPNLTFSTLTVSNMSPEDSSIYLCSVEDEAEVQETQYFGPGTRLLVL.

The chain is built from TRBV7-3 and TRBJ2-1, with D possibly matching TRBD2 (6 bases). The CDR3 spans 12 residues. Germline lookup yields CDR1 SGHTA and CDR2 FQGTGA. V was trimmed by 2 bases and J by 9 bases, leaving 8 bases between them. The CDR3 DNA sequence: TGTGCCAGCAGCTTAGGAGGGTTTGAGCAGTTCTTC. Residues: CASSLGGFEQFF.